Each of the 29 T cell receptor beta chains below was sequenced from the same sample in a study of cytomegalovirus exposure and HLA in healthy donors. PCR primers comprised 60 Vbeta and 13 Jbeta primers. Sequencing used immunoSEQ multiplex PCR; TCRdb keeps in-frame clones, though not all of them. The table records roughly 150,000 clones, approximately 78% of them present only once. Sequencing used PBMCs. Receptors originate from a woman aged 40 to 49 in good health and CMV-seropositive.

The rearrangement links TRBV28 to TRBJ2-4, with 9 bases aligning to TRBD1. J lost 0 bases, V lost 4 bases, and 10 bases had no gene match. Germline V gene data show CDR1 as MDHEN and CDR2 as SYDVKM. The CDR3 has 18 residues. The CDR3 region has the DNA TGTGCCAGCAGTTCCGGGACAGGGTCCTTGCTAGCCAAAAACATTCAGTACTTC. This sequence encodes CASSSGTGSLLAKNIQYF.

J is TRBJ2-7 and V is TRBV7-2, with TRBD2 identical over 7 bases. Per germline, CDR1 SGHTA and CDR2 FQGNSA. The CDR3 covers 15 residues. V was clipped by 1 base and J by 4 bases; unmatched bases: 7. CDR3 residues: CASSLGSSGIYEQYF. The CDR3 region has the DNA TGTGCCAGCAGCTTAGGATCCAGCGGGATATACGAGCAGTACTTC. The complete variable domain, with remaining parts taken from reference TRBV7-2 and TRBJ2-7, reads GAGVSQSPSNKVTEKGKDVELRCDPISGHTALYWYRQSLGQGLEFLIYFQGNSAPDKSGLPSDRFSAERTGGSVSTLTIQRTQQEDSAVYLCASSLGSSGIYEQYFGPGTRLTVT.

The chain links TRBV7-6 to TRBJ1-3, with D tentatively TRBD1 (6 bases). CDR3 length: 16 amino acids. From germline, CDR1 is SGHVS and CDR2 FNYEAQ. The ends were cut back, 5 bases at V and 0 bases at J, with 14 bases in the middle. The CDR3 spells CASSPPTGFSGNTIYF. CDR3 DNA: TGTGCCAGCAGCCCCCCTACAGGGTTCTCTGGAAACACCATATATTTT.

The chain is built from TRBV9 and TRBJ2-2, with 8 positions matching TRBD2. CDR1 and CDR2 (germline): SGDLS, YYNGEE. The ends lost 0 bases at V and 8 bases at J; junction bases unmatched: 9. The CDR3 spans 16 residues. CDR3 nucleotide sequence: TGTGCCAGCAGCGTAGCCCCAGCGGGAGTAGCTGGGGAGCTGTTTTTT. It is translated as CASSVAPAGVAGELFF.

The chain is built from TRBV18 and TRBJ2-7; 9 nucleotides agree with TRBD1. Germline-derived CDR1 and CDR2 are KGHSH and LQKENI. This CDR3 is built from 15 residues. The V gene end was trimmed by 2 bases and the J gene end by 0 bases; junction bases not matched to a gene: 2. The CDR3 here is CASSPRTGASYEQYF. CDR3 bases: TGTGCCAGCTCACCAAGGACAGGGGCCTCCTACGAGCAGTACTTC.

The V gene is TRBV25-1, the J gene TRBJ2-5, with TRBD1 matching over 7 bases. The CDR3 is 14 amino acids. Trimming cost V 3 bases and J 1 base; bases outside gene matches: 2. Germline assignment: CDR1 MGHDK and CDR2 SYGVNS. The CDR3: CASSDWTGQETQYF. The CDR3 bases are TGTGCCAGCAGTGACTGGACAGGCCAAGAGACCCAGTACTTC.

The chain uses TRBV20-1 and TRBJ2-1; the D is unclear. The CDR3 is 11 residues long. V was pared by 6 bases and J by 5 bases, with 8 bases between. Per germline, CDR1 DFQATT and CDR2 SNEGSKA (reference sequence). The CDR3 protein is CSARIDNEQFF. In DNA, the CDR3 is TGCAGTGCGAGGATAGACAATGAGCAGTTCTTC.

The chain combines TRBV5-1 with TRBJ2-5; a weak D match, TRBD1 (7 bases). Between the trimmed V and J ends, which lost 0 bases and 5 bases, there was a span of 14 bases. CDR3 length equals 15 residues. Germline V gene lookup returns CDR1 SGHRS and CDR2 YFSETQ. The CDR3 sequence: CASSLGDRAGETQYF. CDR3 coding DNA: TGCGCCAGCAGCTTGGGAGACAGGGCGGGGGAGACCCAGTACTTC.

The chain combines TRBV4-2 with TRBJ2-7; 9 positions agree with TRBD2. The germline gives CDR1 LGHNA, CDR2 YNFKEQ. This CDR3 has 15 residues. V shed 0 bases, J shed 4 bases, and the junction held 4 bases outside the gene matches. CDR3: CASSQDSGSFYEQYF. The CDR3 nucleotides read TGTGCCAGCAGCCAAGATAGCGGGAGTTTTTACGAGCAGTACTTC.

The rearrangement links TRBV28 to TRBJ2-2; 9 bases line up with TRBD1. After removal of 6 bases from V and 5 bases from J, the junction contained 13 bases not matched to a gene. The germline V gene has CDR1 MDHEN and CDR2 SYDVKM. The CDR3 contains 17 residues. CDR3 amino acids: CASRADSGTGSTGELFF. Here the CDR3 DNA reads TGTGCCAGCAGGGCCGATTCCGGGACAGGGTCAACCGGGGAGCTGTTTTTT.

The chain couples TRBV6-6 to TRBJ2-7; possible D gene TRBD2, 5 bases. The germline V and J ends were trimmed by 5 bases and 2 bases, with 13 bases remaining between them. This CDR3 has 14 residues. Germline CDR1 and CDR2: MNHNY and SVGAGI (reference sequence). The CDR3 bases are TGTGCCAGCAGTCGAGGGCTCCGAACCTACGAGCAGTACTTC. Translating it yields CASSRGLRTYEQYF.

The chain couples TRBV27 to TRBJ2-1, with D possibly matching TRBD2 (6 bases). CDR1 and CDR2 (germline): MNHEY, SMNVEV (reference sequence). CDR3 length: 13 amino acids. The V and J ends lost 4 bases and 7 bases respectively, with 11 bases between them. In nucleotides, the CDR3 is TGTGCCAGCAGTTGGAGGGAGCGGAATGAGCAGTTCTTC. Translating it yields CASSWRERNEQFF.

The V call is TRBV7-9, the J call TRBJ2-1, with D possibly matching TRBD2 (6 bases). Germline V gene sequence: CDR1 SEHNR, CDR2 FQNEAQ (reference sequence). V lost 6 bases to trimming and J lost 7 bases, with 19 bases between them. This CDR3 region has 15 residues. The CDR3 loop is CASSKAELAVNEQFF. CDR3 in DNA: TGTGCCAGCAGTAAAGCGGAACTAGCAGTTAATGAGCAGTTCTTC.

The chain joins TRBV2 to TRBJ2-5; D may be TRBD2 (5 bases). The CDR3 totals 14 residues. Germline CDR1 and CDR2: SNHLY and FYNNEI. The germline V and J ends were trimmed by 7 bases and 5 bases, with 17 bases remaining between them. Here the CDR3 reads CASKILADGETQYF. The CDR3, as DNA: TGTGCCAGCAAAATTCTAGCCGACGGGGAGACCCAGTACTTC.

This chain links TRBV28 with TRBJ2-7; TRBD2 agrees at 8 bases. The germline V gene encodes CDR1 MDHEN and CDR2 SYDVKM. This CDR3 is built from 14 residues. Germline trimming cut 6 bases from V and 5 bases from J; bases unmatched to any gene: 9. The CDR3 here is CASSRSGSKHEQYF. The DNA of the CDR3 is TGTGCCAGCAGCCGAAGCGGGAGCAAGCACGAGCAGTACTTC.

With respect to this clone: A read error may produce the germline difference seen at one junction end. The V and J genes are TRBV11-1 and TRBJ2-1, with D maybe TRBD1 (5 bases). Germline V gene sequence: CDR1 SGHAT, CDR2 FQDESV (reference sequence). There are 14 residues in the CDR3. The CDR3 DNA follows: TGTGCCAGCGGCTTGCCAGGGACCTACAATGAGCAGTTCTTC. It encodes CASGLPGTYNEQFF.

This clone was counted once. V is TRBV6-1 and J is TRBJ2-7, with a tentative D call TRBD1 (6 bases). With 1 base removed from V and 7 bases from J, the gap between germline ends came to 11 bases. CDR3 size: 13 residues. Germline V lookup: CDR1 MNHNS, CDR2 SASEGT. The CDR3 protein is CASSEGQAREQYF. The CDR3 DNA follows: TGTGCCAGCAGTGAAGGACAGGCACGGGAGCAGTACTTC.

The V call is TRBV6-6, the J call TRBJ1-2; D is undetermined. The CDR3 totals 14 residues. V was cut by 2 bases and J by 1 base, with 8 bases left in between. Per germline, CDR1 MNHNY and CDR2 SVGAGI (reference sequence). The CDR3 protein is CASSYGEVNYGYTF. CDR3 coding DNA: TGTGCCAGCAGTTACGGCGAGGTTAACTATGGCTACACCTTC.

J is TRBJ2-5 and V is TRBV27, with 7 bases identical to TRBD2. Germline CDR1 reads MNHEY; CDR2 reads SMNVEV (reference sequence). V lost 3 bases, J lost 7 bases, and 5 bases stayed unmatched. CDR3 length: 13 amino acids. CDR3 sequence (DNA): TGTGCCAGCAGTTTGACTAGCTACGCGACCCAGTACTTC. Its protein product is CASSLTSYATQYF.

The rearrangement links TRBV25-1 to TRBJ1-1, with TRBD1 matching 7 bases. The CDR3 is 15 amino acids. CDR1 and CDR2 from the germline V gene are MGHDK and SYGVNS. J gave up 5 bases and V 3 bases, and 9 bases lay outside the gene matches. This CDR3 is CASSDPRTGGTEAFF. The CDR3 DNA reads TGTGCCAGCAGTGACCCCCGGACAGGAGGGACTGAAGCTTTCTTT.

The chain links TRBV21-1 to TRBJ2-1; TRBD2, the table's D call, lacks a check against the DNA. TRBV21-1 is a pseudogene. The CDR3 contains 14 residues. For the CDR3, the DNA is TGTGCCAGCAGCAAGGCTAGCTCCTACAATGAGCAGTTCTTC. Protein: CASSKASSYNEQFF.

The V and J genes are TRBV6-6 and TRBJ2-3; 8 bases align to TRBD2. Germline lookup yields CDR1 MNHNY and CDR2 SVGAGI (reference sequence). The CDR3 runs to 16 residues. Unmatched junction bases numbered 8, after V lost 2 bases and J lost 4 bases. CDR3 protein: CASSYPGGSGADTQYF. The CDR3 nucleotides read TGTGCCAGCAGTTACCCCGGGGGTAGCGGGGCAGATACGCAGTATTTT.

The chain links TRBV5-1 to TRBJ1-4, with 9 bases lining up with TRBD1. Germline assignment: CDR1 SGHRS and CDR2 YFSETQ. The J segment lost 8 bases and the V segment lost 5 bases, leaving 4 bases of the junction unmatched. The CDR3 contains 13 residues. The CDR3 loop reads CASRQGAREKLFF. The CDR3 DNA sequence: TGCGCCAGCAGACAGGGGGCGAGAGAAAAACTGTTTTTT.

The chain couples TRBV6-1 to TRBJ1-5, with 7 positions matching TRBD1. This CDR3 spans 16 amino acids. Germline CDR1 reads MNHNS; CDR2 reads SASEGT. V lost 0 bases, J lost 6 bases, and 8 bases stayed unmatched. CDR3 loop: CASSEAVAGGFQPQHF. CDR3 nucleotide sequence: TGTGCCAGCAGTGAAGCGGTGGCAGGGGGATTTCAGCCCCAGCATTTT.

This CDR3 is CASSWTESNTYEQYF. CDR3 coding DNA: TGTGCCAGCAGCTGGACAGAAAGTAACACCTACGAGCAGTACTTC. V and J are TRBV7-9 and TRBJ2-7, with D tentatively TRBD1 (6 bases). CDR1 is SEHNR, CDR2 FQNEAQ, per germline (reference sequence). Trimming removed 4 bases at V and 2 bases at J, with 15 bases between. The CDR3 extends over 15 amino acids.

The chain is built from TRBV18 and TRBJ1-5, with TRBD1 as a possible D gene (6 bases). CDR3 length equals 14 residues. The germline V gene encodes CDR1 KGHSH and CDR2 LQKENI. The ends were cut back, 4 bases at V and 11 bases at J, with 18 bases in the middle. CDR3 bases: TGTGCCAGCTCACAGGACAGTTCAATAACGGCCCAGCATTTT. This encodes CASSQDSSITAQHF.

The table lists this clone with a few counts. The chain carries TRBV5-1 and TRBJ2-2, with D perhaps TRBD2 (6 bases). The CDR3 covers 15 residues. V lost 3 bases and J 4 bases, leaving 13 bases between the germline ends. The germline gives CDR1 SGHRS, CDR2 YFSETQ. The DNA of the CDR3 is TGCGCCAGCAGCTCGGGAGAGAGACCCACCGGGGAGCTGTTTTTT. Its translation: CASSSGERPTGELFF.

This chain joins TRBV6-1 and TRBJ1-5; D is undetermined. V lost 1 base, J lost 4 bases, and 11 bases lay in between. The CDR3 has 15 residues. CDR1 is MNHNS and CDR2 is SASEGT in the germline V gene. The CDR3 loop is CASSEGPEQNQPQHF. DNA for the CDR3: TGTGCCAGCAGTGAAGGGCCGGAGCAAAATCAGCCCCAGCATTTT.

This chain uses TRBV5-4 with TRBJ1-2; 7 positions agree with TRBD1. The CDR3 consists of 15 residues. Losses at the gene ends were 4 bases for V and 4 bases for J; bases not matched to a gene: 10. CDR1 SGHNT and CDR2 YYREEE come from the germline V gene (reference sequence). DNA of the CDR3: TGTGCCAGCAGCCCTACAGGGGTCGGTGGCTATGGCTACACCTTC. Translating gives CASSPTGVGGYGYTF.